The rows below give T cell receptor beta chains drawn from one sample of a study of neurological immune-mediated disorders. TCRdb re-called the 5' RACE reads through MiXCR, storing one row per CDR3 protein. This repertoire shows some 49,000 distinct CDR3 sequences, about 9% found once; its top ten account for about 1.6%. The specimen was PBMCs. The receptors derive from a woman between 35 and 50 years old in good health. Both conserved end residues are part of each CDR3. The D gene is left open where the match is weak. Not all rows give a size; the values are once, few, many and, for expanded clones, a class.

d_call,j_call,v_call,clone_size,cdr3_length,cdr3_aa,cdr3_nt
-,TRBJ2-7,TRBV20-1,-,14,CSASVGGSTYEQYF,TGCAGTGCTAGTGTGGGGGGATCTACCTACGAGCAGTACTTC
TRBD1,TRBJ1-1,TRBV5-1,many,15,CASSLTQGASTEAFF,TGCGCCAGCAGCTTGACCCAGGGGGCGAGTACTGAAGCTTTCTTT
-,TRBJ2-6,TRBV7-2,many,17,CASSFRGASSGANVLTF,TGTGCCAGCAGCTTTAGGGGGGCCAGCTCTGGGGCCAACGTCCTGACTTTC
TRBD2,TRBJ2-7,TRBV5-1,few,16,CASSLRTSGGTYEQYF,TGCGCCAGCAGCTTGCGGACTAGCGGGGGGACCTACGAGCAGTACTTC
TRBD1,TRBJ2-7,TRBV5-5,few,14,CASSTTGTEYEQYF,TGTGCCAGCAGCACGACTGGGACAGAGTACGAGCAGTACTTC
-,TRBJ2-7,TRBV20-1,many,15,CSARERVETTYEQYF,TGCAGTGCTAGAGAAAGGGTGGAAACCACCTACGAGCAGTACTTC
-,TRBJ1-3,TRBV12-3/TRBV12-4,many,11,CASSLAPLLYF,TGTGCCAGCAGTTTAGCGCCTCTTTTATATTTT
TRBD1,TRBJ1-2,TRBV12-3/TRBV12-4,many,12,CASRRQGHGYTF,TGTGCCAGCAGGCGACAGGGTCATGGCTACACCTTC
-,TRBJ2-5,TRBV6-5,many,15,CASSNYRASQETQYF,TGTGCCAGCAGTAACTACAGGGCATCCCAAGAGACCCAGTACTTC
TRBD1,TRBJ2-2,TRBV4-1,many,17,CASSRLPGQGGTGELFF,TGCGCCAGCAGCCGACTACCGGGACAGGGAGGAACCGGGGAGCTGTTTTTT
-,TRBJ2-5,TRBV4-1,many,16,CASSLDRPSGQETQYF,TGCGCCAGCAGCCTCGACAGGCCGTCGGGCCAAGAGACCCAGTACTTC
-,TRBJ2-3,TRBV12-3/TRBV12-4,many,13,CASKTGSTDTQYF,TGTGCCAGCAAGACTGGGAGCACAGATACGCAGTATTTT
-,TRBJ2-7,TRBV10-1,many,16,CASSGQAAGEIYEQYF,TGCGCCAGCAGTGGTCAAGCAGCAGGAGAGATCTACGAGCAGTACTTC
TRBD1,TRBJ1-2,TRBV18,-,15,CASSTIQGPHYGYTF,TGTGCCAGCTCAACCATACAGGGGCCCCACTATGGCTACACCTTC
TRBD1,TRBJ1-1,TRBV7-2,many,13,CASSLQGDTEAFF,TGTGCCAGCAGTCTACAGGGGGACACTGAAGCTTTCTTT
-,TRBJ2-7,TRBV29-1,-,10,CSVESYEQYF,TGCAGCGTTGAGTCCTACGAGCAGTACTTC
-,TRBJ1-1,TRBV2,many,14,CASSEVWTPTEAFF,TGTGCCAGCAGTGAAGTATGGACACCGACTGAAGCTTTCTTT
-,TRBJ2-1,TRBV27,many,15,CASKYELGSGNEQFF,TGTGCCAGCAAGTATGAGCTGGGGAGTGGGAATGAGCAGTTCTTC
-,TRBJ1-3,TRBV20-1,many,15,CSARPAGDAGNTIYF,TGCAGTGCCAGGCCGGCAGGGGATGCTGGAAACACCATATATTTT
-,TRBJ2-1,TRBV7-8,many,15,CASSLGVWAQNEQFF,TGTGCCAGCAGCTTAGGGGTGTGGGCTCAGAATGAGCAGTTCTTC
-,TRBJ1-5,TRBV7-8,many,14,CASSVWGVGQPQHF,TGTGCCAGCAGCGTCTGGGGGGTTGGTCAGCCCCAGCATTTT
-,TRBJ1-5,TRBV18,-,14,CASSQGEGNQPQHF,TGTGCCAGCTCACAAGGGGAGGGCAATCAGCCCCAGCATTTT
-,TRBJ2-6,TRBV18,-,18,CASSSDTPLPSGANVLTF,TGTGCCAGCTCATCGGACACCCCCCTCCCGTCTGGGGCCAACGTCCTGACTTTC
-,TRBJ2-1,TRBV6-2/TRBV6-3,many,14,CASSASPEVDEQFF,TGTGCCAGCAGTGCTTCCCCAGAGGTCGATGAGCAGTTCTTC
-,TRBJ2-7,TRBV24-1,many,13,CATSAMGSYEQYF,TGTGCCACCAGTGCGATGGGCTCCTACGAGCAGTACTTC
-,TRBJ2-3,TRBV5-5,many,16,CASSTAPQVGADTQYF,TGTGCCAGCAGCACAGCCCCCCAGGTTGGAGCAGATACGCAGTATTTT
TRBD1,TRBJ1-1,TRBV9,many,14,CASSVGGQDTEAFF,TGTGCCAGCAGCGTGGGGGGACAGGACACTGAAGCTTTCTTT
-,TRBJ1-2,TRBV7-2,many,15,CASSLEPGRGDGYTF,TGTGCCAGCAGCTTAGAACCGGGCCGAGGGGATGGCTACACCTTC
TRBD1,TRBJ1-2,TRBV9,many,15,CASSDRTGFRGGYTF,TGTGCCAGCAGCGATCGGACAGGGTTTAGGGGAGGCTACACCTTC
-,TRBJ2-3,TRBV5-1,many,15,CASSLLGRRVDTQYF,TGCGCCAGCAGCTTGCTGGGGAGGCGTGTTGATACGCAGTATTTT
-,TRBJ1-3,TRBV7-2,many,15,CASSWAETAGNTIYF,TGTGCCAGCAGCTGGGCGGAGACAGCTGGAAACACCATATATTTT
TRBD2,TRBJ2-1,TRBV18,-,15,CASSPGLAGANEQLF,TGTGCCAGCTCACCAGGACTAGCGGGGGCCAATGAACAGTTATTC
-,TRBJ1-2,TRBV25-1,many,12,CASGGGLRGYTF,TGTGCCAGCGGAGGGGGGTTAAGAGGCTACACCTTC
-,TRBJ1-1,TRBV24-1,many,13,CATSDIGNTEAFF,TGTGCCACCAGTGATATAGGGAACACTGAAGCTTTCTTT
TRBD1,TRBJ1-1,TRBV4-3,many,15,CASSQNRGRNTEAFF,TGCGCCAGCAGCCAAAACAGGGGGCGGAACACTGAAGCTTTCTTT
TRBD1,TRBJ2-7,TRBV5-6,many,14,CASSLAGTAYEQYF,TGTGCCAGCAGCTTGGCCGGGACAGCCTACGAGCAGTACTTC
-,TRBJ1-2,TRBV2,many,12,CASSEDIYGYTF,TGTGCCAGCAGTGAGGATATCTATGGCTACACCTTC
-,TRBJ1-1,TRBV6-6,many,14,CASSYQGLGTEAFF,TGTGCCAGCAGTTACCAGGGACTCGGAACTGAAGCTTTCTTT
-,TRBJ1-1,TRBV9,-,13,CASSVGQKTEAFF,TGTGCCAGTAGCGTAGGACAGAAAACTGAAGCTTTCTTT
-,TRBJ1-5,TRBV18,many,13,CASSEGMGQPQHF,TGTGCCAGCTCAGAGGGTATGGGTCAGCCCCAGCATTTT
TRBD1,TRBJ2-1,TRBV25-1,many,16,CASSESGTGNYNEQFF,TGTGCCAGCAGTGAATCTGGGACAGGTAACTACAATGAGCAGTTCTTC
-,TRBJ2-7,TRBV25-1,many,14,CASSESGRGREQYF,TGTGCCAGCAGTGAATCCGGCAGGGGGAGGGAGCAGTACTTC
-,TRBJ1-4,TRBV7-2,many,15,CASSLSQATNEKLFF,TGTGCCAGCAGCTTATCGCAGGCAACTAATGAAAAACTGTTTTTT
TRBD1,TRBJ1-1,TRBV5-1,many,15,CASSFRTGESTEAFF,TGCGCCAGCAGCTTCCGGACAGGGGAGTCCACTGAAGCTTTCTTT
-,TRBJ1-1,TRBV5-1,many,14,CASSLAAANTEAFF,TGCGCCAGCAGCTTGGCGGCAGCTAACACTGAAGCTTTCTTT
-,TRBJ1-5,TRBV5-1,many,15,CASSPGVGGVDPQHF,TGCGCCAGCAGCCCTGGAGTGGGGGGTGTAGATCCCCAGCATTTT
-,TRBJ1-1,TRBV6-5,many,14,CASSPVAANTEAFF,TGTGCCAGCAGTCCCGTCGCGGCCAACACTGAAGCTTTCTTT
TRBD1,TRBJ1-2,TRBV18,many,13,CASSPGQENGYTF,TGTGCCAGCTCACCGGGACAGGAGAATGGCTACACCTTC